Listed below are T cell receptor beta chains from one sample, sequenced in a study of blood T cell repertoires in COVID-19. Only in-frame clones appear in the TCRdb table, and some are missing; sequencing was by immunoSEQ multiplex PCR. The repertoire has 250,000 to 300,000 clones, approximately 91% of them found once; the top ten carry approximately 2.5%. Sequencing input: PBMCs or T cells enriched from blood (not recorded which). The receptors originated from a woman between 40 and 55 years old with acute COVID-19. CDR3s include the opening cysteine and the closing phenylalanine or tryptophan. Fields, in order: V gene, clone size, D gene, J gene, CDR3 DNA, CDR3 protein. D genes are given only for firm matches. Expanded clones are given a class, and other clones once, few, many or no size at all.

TRBV19	NA	TRBD1	TRBJ2-6	TGTGCCAGTAGCGCGGGACAGGGAAGAGCGGGGGCCAACGTCCTGACTTTC	CASSAGQGRAGANVLTF
TRBV20-1	NA	TRBD1	TRBJ2-3	TGCAGTGCTAGTTGGGACAGCCTTACAGATACGCAGTATTTT	CSASWDSLTDTQYF
TRBV6-1	NA	TRBD1	TRBJ1-6	TGTGCCAGCAGTGCATCGGGACAGGAGGCCTATTCACCCCTCCACTTT	CASSASGQEAYSPLHF
TRBV25-1	NA	NA	TRBJ1-6	TGTGCCAGCAGCCATGGACAGACAAATTCACCCCTCCACTTT	CASSHGQTNSPLHF
TRBV28	NA	NA	TRBJ1-1	TGTGCCAGCATTATTAGCAGGGGCACTGAAGCTTTCTTT	CASIISRGTEAFF
TRBV5-6	NA	NA	TRBJ1-1	TGTGCCAGCAGCTTGGTGGGGGGGTTGAACACTGAAGCTTTCTTT	CASSLVGGLNTEAFF
TRBV5-6	NA	NA	TRBJ1-3	TGTGCCAGCAGCAAAGACCTAGGGCAGGGAAAACGTACTGGAAACACCATATATTTT	CASSKDLGQGKRTGNTIYF
TRBV21-1	NA	NA	TRBJ2-5	TGTGCCAGCAGCGGACGACAGGGGGAGACCCAGTACTTC	CASSGRQGETQYF
TRBV3-1/TRBV3-2	NA	TRBD2	TRBJ2-1	TGTGCCAGCAGCCGAACTAGCGGGGGATTCAATGAGCAGTTCTTC	CASSRTSGGFNEQFF
TRBV4-1	once	TRBD1	TRBJ2-4	TGCGCCAGCAGCCAACCCACAGGGGGGACCAAAAACATTCAGTACTTC	CASSQPTGGTKNIQYF
TRBV12-3/TRBV12-4	NA	NA	TRBJ2-2	TGTGCCAGCAGTTTCGCGGGGACCGGGGAGCTGTTTTTT	CASSFAGTGELFF
TRBV19	NA	TRBD1	TRBJ1-5	TGTGCCAGTAGTAACGCGGACAGGGCCTACCAGCCCCAGCATTTT	CASSNADRAYQPQHF
TRBV9	once	NA	TRBJ2-1	TGTGCCAGCAGCGTAGTAGCACACAGGTTATCGATGAATGAGCAGTTCTTC	CASSVVAHRLSMNEQFF
TRBV2	NA	NA	TRBJ2-4	TGTGCCAGCAGGAGCAGGGCATCGAAAAACATTCAGTACTTC	CASRSRASKNIQYF
TRBV18	NA	NA	TRBJ2-3	TGTGCCAGCTCCTCCCGACAGTCCACTAGCACAGATACGCAGTATTTT	CASSSRQSTSTDTQYF
TRBV28	NA	TRBD1	TRBJ1-6	TGTGCCAGCAGTGCCTTATCGGGACAGGGGGTGCCACACCGGTTCTTAAATAATTCACCCCTCCACTTT	CASSALSGQGVPHRFLNNSPLHF
TRBV5-6	few	TRBD1	TRBJ1-4	TGTGCCAGCAGCTCCTACTCCCAGGGGGGTGGAGAAAAACTGTTTTTT	CASSSYSQGGGEKLFF
TRBV18	NA	TRBD2	TRBJ2-5	TGTGCCAGCTCACCACGAACTAGCGGGAGTAGAGAGACCCAGTACTTC	CASSPRTSGSRETQYF
TRBV6-5	NA	TRBD2	TRBJ2-7	TGTGCCAGCAAGGTAGCGGGGGGGCCGAACGAGCAGTACTTC	CASKVAGGPNEQYF
TRBV2	NA	NA	TRBJ1-6	TGTGCCAGCAGGGACTGGCTGGGCGAAATAAATTCACCCCTCCACTTT	CASRDWLGEINSPLHF
TRBV5-1	NA	TRBD2	TRBJ2-7	TGCGCCAGCAGCTTGGCCAGCGGGGGCCCCTACGAGCAGTACTTC	CASSLASGGPYEQYF
TRBV7-6	NA	TRBD1	TRBJ2-7	TGTGCCAGCAGCTTACAGGGGGCAAAAGAGCAGTACTTC	CASSLQGAKEQYF
TRBV10-3	NA	NA	TRBJ1-2	TGTGCCATCAGTGAGTCGACTGGGGGAGGTTACACCTTC	CAISESTGGGYTF
TRBV6-5	NA	NA	TRBJ1-2	TGTGCCAGCACCGACCTCGGACAAGCCTCTGGCTACACCTTC	CASTDLGQASGYTF
TRBV5-6	NA	NA	TRBJ2-5	TGTGCCAGCAGCTTGGATCTGGACAGAGAGACCCAGTACTTC	CASSLDLDRETQYF
TRBV18	few	TRBD1	TRBJ1-1	TGTGCCAGCTCACCACTAGGGACAGGTGGGAACACTGAAGCTTTCTTT	CASSPLGTGGNTEAFF
TRBV11-3	NA	TRBD2	TRBJ2-7	TGTGCCAGCAGCCCGAGGGAGCGGGGGAGCTCCTACGAGCAGTACTTC	CASSPRERGSSYEQYF
TRBV10-3	NA	TRBD1	TRBJ2-5	TGTGCCATCAGTGAGTCAGGGACAGCCCAAGAGACCCAGTACTTC	CAISESGTAQETQYF
TRBV2	NA	TRBD1	TRBJ1-5	TGTGCCAGCAGGGCGGACAGGGGCGCATCCCAGCCCCAGCATTTT	CASRADRGASQPQHF
TRBV24-1	NA	TRBD1	TRBJ1-1	TGTGCCACCAGTGATCCCGGGACAGGTCCGAACACTGAAGCTTTCTTT	CATSDPGTGPNTEAFF
TRBV7-9	NA	NA	TRBJ2-1	TGTGCCAGCAGCTTAGGAGGCCTAACGGATGAGCAGTTCTTC	CASSLGGLTDEQFF
TRBV11-3	NA	TRBD2	TRBJ2-7	TGTGCCAGCGCCGTCCCCGGGAGGTCCTACGAGCAGTACTTC	CASAVPGRSYEQYF